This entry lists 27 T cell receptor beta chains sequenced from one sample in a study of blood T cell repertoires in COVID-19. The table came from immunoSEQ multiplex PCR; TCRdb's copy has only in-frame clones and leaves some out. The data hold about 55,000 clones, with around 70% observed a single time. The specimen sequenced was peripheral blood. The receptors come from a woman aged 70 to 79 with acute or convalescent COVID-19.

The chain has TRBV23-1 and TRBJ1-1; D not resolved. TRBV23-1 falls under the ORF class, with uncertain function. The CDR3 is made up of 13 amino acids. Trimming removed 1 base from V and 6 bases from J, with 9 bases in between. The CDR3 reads CASSQFEGSEAFF. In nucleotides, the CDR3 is TGCGCCAGCAGTCAATTTGAGGGATCTGAAGCTTTCTTT.

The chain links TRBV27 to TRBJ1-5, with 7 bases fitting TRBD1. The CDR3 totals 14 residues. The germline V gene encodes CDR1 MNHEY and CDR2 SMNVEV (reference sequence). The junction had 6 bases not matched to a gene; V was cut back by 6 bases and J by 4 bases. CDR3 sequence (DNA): TGTGCCAGCAGCCGAACAGGGGTGAATCAGCCCCAGCATTTT. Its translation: CASSRTGVNQPQHF.

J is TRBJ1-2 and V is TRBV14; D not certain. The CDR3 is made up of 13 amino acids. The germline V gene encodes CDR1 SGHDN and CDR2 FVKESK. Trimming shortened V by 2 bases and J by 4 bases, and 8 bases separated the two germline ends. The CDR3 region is CASSQNTAYGYTF. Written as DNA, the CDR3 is TGTGCCAGCAGCCAAAACACAGCCTATGGCTACACCTTC.

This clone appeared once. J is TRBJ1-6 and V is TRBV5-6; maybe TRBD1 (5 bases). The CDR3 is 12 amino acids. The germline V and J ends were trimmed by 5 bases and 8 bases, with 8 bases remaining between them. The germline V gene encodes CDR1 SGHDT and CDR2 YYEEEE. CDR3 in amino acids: CASRFRDSPLHF. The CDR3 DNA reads TGTGCCAGCAGATTCAGGGATTCACCCCTCCACTTT.

The CDR3 DNA is TGTGCCTGGTTGCAGGGTTCATTTCCTAACTATGGCTACACCTTC. Translating it yields CAWLQGSFPNYGYTF. The V and J genes are TRBV30 and TRBJ1-2; a possible D gene is TRBD1 (5 bases). V was pared by 5 bases and J by 0 bases, with 16 bases between. CDR1 is GTSNPN, CDR2 SVGIG, per germline (reference sequence). This CDR3 spans 15 amino acids.

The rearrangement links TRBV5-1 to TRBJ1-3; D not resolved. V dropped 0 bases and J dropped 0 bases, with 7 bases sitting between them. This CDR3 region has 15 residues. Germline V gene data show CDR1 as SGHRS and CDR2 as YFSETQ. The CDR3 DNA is TGCGCCAGCAGCTTGGGAGGGATCTCTGGAAACACCATATATTTT. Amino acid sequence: CASSLGGISGNTIYF. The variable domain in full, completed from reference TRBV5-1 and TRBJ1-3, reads KAGVTQTPRYLIKTRGQQVTLSCSPISGHRSVSWYQQTPGQGLQFLFEYFSETQRNKGNFPGRFSGRQFSNSRSEMNVSTLELGDSALYLCASSLGGISGNTIYFGEGSWLTVV.

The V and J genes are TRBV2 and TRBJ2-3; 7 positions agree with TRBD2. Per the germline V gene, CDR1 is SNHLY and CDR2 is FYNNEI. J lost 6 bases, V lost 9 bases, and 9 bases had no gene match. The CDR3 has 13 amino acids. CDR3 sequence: CARVGLGSDTQYF. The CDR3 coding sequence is TGTGCCAGAGTTGGACTAGGCTCGGATACGCAGTATTTT.

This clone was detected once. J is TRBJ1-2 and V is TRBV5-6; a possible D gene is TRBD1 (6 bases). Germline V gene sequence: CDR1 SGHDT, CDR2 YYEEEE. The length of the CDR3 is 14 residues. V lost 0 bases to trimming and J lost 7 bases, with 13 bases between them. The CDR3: CASSLVRDISGYTF. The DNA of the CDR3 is TGTGCCAGCAGCTTGGTCCGGGACATTTCTGGCTACACCTTC.

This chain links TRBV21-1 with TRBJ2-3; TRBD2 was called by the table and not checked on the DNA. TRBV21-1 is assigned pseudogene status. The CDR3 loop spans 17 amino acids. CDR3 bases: TGTGCCAGCAGCAAAGAGGAAACTAGCGGGGGGGGCGATACGCAGTATTTT. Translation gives CASSKEETSGGGDTQYF.

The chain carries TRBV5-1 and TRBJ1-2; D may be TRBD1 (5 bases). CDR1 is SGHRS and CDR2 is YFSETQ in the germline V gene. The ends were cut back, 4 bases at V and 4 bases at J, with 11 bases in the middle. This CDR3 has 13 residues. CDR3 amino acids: CASSPGLSYGYTF. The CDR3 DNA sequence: TGCGCCAGCAGCCCGGGACTGAGCTATGGCTACACCTTC.

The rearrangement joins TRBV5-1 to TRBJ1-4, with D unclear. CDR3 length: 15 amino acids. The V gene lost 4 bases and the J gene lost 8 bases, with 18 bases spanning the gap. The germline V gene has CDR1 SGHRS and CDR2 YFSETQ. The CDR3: CASSPDNLQREKLFF. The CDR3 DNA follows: TGCGCCAGCAGCCCGGATAATTTACAGCGGGAAAAACTGTTTTTT.

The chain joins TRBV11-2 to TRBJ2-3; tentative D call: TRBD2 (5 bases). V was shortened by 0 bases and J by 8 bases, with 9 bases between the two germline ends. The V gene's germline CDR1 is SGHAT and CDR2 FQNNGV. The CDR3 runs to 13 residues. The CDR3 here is CASSLEAAGTQYF. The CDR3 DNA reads TGTGCCAGCAGCTTAGAAGCGGCCGGTACGCAGTATTTT.

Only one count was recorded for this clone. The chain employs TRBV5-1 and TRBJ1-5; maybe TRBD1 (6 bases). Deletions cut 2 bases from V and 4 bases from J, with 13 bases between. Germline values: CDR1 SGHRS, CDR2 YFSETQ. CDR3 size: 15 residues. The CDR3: CASSFEGGGNQPQHF. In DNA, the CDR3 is TGCGCCAGCAGCTTCGAAGGGGGGGGGAATCAGCCCCAGCATTTT.

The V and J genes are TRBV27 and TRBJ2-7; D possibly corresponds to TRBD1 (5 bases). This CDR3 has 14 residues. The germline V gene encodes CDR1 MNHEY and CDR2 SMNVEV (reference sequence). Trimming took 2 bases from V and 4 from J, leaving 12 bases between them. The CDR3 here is CASSLRAGWYEQYV. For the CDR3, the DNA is TGTGCCAGCAGTTTAAGGGCAGGGTGGTACGAGCAGTACGTC.

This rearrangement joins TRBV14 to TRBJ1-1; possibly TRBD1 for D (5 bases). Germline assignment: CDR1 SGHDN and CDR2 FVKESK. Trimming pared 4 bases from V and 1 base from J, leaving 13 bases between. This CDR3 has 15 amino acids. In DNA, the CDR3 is TGTGCCAGCAGCCCCCAGGCAGGGCGGAACACTGAAGCTTTCTTT. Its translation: CASSPQAGRNTEAFF.

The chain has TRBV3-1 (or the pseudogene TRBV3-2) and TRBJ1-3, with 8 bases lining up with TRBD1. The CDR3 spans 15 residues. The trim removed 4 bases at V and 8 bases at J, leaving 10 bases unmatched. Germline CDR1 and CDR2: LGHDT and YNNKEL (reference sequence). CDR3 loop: CASSPKTGEGHTIYF. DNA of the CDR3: TGTGCCAGCAGCCCTAAGACAGGGGAAGGGCACACCATATATTTT.

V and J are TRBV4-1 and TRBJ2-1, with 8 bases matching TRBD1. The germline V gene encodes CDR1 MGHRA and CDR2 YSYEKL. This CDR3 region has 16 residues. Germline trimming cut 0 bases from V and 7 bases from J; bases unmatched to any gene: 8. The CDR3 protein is CASSQDLGQGTNEQFF. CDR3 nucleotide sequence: TGCGCCAGCAGCCAAGATCTCGGACAGGGAACGAATGAGCAGTTCTTC.

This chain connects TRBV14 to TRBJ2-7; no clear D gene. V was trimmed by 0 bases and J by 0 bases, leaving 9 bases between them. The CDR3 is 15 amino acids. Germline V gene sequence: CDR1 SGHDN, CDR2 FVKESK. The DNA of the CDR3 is TGTGCCAGCAGCCAAGATTGGGCTCGCTCCTACGAGCAGTACTTC. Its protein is CASSQDWARSYEQYF.

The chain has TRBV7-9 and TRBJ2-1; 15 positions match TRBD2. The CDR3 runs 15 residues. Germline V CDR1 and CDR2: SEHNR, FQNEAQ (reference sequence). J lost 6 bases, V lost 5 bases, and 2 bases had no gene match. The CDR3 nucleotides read TGTGCCAGCAGCCGGACTAGCGGGGGGGGCAATGAGCAGTTCTTC. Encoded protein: CASSRTSGGGNEQFF.

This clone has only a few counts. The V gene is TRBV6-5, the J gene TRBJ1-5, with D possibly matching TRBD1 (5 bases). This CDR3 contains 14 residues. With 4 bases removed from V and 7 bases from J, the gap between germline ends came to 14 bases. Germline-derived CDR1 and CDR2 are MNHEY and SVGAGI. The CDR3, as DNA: TGTGCCAGCAGTTTGGGGCAGGGTTTACAGCCCCAGCATTTT. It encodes CASSLGQGLQPQHF.

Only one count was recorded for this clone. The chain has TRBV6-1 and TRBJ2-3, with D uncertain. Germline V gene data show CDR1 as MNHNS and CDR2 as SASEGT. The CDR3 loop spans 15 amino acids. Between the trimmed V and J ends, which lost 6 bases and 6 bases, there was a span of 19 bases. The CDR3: CASSAPGRTGDTQYF. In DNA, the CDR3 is TGTGCCAGCAGCGCCCCAGGCCGAACCGGTGATACGCAGTATTTT.

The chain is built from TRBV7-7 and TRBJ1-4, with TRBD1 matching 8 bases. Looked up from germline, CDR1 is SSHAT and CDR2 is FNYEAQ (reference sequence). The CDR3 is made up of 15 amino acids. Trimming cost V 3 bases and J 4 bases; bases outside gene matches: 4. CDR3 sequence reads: CASSFGTGGNEKLFF. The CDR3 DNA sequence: TGTGCCAGCAGCTTTGGAACAGGGGGTAATGAAAAACTGTTTTTT.

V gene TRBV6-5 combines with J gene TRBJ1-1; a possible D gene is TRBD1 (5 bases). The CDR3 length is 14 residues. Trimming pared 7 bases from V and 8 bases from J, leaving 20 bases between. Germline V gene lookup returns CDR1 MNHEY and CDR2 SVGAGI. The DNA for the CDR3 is TGTGCCAGCATTCTCGGAGGGGCAGAGGCGGAAGCTTTCTTT. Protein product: CASILGGAEAEAFF.

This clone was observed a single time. As DNA, the CDR3 is TGCAGCGTGGGATCCGACAGGGGTTTGGGGGGCTACACCTTC. Translating it yields CSVGSDRGLGGYTF. The chain couples TRBV29-1 to TRBJ1-2, with 8 bases fitting TRBD1. CDR3 size: 14 residues. Germline CDR1 SQVTM, CDR2 ANQGSEA. Losses at the gene ends were 6 bases for V and 8 bases for J; bases not matched to a gene: 14.

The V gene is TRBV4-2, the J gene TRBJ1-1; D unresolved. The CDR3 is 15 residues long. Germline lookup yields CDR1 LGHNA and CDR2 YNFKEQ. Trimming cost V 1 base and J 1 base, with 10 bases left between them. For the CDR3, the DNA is TGTGCCAGCAGCCAAGGATTGCCAGGGAACACTGAAGCTTTCTTT. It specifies CASSQGLPGNTEAFF.

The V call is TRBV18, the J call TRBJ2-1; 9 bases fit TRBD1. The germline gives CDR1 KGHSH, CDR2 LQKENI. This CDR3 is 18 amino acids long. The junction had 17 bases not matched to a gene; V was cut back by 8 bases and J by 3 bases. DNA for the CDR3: TGTGCCAGCCGATCGACAGGGGGAGTCTCCGGTGGCTACAATGAGCAGTTCTTC. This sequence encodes CASRSTGGVSGGYNEQFF.

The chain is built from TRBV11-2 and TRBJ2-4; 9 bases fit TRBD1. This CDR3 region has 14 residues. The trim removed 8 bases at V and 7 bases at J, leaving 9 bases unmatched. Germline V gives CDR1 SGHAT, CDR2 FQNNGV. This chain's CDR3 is CASGNRQGGNIQYF. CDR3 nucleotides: TGTGCCAGCGGGAATCGACAGGGGGGGAACATTCAGTACTTC.